Listed here is a single T cell receptor beta chain. This record comes from a study of shared T cell receptors in the human thymus. This table comes from immunoSEQ multiplex PCR, and its TCRdb copy is limited to in-frame clones, with some not included. The table includes hundreds of thousands of clones, approximately 89% detected once. Germline CDR1 LGHNA, CDR2 YSLEER. CDR3 length equals 13 residues. V was cut by 4 bases and J by 4 bases, with 8 bases left in between. The same sample was also studied in work on human thymus T cells.

V and J are TRBV4-3 and TRBJ1-5; D uncertain. Specimen: thymocytes. This receptor was taken from a boy in the first two years of life with a congenital heart defect. CDR3 protein: CASSPRKNQPQHF. CDR3 DNA sequence: TGCGCCAGCAGCCCCAGAAAAAATCAGCCCCAGCATTTT.